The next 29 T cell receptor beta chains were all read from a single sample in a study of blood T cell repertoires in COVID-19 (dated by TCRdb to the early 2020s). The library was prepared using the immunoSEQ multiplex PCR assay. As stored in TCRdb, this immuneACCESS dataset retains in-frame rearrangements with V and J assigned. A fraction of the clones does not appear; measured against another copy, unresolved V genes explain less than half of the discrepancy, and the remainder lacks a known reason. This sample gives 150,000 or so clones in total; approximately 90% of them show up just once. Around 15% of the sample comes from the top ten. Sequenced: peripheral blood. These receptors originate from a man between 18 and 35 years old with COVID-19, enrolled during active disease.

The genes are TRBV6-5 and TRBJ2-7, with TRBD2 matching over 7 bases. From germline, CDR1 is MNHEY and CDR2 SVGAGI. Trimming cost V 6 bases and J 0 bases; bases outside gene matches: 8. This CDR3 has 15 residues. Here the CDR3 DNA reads TGTGCCAGCAGGTCGGTAGCGGGCGCCTCCTACGAGCAGTACTTC. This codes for CASRSVAGASYEQYF.

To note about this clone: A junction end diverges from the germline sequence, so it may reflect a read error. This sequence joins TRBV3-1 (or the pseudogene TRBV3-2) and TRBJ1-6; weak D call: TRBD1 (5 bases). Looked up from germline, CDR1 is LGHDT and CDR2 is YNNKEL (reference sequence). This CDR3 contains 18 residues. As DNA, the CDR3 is TGTGCCAGCACCCCAAGAGGACCGTCTCGGGGGTATAGTTCACCCCTCCACTTT. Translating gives CASTPRGPSRGYSSPLHF.

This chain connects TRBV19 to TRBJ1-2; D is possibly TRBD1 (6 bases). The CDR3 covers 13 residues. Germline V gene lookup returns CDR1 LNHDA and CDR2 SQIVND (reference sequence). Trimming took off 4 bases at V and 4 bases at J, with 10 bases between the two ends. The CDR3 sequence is CASSNRALYGYTF. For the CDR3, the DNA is TGTGCCAGTAGTAACAGGGCTCTCTATGGCTACACCTTC. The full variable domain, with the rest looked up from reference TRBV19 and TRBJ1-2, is DGGITQSPKYLFRKEGQNVTLSCEQNLNHDAMYWYRQDPGQGLRLIYYSQIVNDFQKGDIAEGYSVSREKKESFPLTVTSAQKNPTAFYLCASSNRALYGYTFGSGTRLTVV.

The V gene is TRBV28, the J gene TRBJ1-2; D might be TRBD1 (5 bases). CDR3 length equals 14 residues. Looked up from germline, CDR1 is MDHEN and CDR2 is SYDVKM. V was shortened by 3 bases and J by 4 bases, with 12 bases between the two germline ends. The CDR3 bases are TGTGCCAGCAGTTTTGGTGGCGGGACCTATGGCTACACCTTC. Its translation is CASSFGGGTYGYTF.

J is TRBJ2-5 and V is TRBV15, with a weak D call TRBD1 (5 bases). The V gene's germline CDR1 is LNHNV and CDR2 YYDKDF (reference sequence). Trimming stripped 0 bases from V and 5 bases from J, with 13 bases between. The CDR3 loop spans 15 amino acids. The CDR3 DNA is TGTGCCACCAGCAGAGATTTGGCAGGGCTGGAGACCCAGTACTTC. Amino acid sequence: CATSRDLAGLETQYF.

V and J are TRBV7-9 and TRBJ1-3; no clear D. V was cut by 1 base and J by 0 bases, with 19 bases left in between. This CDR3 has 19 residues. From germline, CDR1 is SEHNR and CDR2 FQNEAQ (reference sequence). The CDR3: CASSLGLLVTDNSGNTIYF. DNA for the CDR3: TGTGCCAGCAGCTTAGGTCTTTTGGTCACAGATAACTCTGGAAACACCATATATTTT.

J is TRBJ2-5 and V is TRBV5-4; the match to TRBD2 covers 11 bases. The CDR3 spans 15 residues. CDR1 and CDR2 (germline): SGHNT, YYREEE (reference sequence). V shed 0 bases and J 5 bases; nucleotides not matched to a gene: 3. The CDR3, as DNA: TGTGCCAGCAGCTTGGAGGGACTAGCGGTGGAGACCCAGTACTTC. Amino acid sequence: CASSLEGLAVETQYF.

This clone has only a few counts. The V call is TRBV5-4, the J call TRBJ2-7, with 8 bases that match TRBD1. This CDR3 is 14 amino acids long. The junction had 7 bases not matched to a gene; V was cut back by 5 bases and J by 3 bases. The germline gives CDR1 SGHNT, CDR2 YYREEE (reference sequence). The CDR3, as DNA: TGTGCCAGCAGTTTTAGACAGGGGAGCTACGAGCAGTACTTC. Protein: CASSFRQGSYEQYF.

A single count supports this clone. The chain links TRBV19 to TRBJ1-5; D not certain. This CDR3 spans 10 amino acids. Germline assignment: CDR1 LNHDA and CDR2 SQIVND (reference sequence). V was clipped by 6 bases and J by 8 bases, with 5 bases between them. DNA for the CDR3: TGTGCCAGTAGAGTAGAGCCCCAGCATTTT. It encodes CASRVEPQHF.

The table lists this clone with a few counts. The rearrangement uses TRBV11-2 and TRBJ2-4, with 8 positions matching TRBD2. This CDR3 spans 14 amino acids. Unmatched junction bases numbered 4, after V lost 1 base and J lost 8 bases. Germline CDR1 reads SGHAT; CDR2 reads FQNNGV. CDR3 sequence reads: CASSLGGRLDIQYF. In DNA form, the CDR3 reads TGTGCCAGCAGCTTAGGCGGGAGGTTAGACATTCAGTACTTC. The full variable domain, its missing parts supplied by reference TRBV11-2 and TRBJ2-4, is EAGVAQSPRYKIIEKRQSVAFWCNPISGHATLYWYQQILGQGPKLLIQFQNNGVVDDSQLPKDRFSAERLKGVDSTLKIQPAKLEDSAVYLCASSLGGRLDIQYFGAGTRLSVL.

Here the CDR3 DNA reads TGTGCCACCAGTGATTCGGGACAGGGGCGCAACATTCAGTACTTC. It translates to CATSDSGQGRNIQYF. The chain is built from TRBV24-1 and TRBJ2-4; 10 nucleotides align to TRBD1. The CDR3 runs to 15 residues. Germline V lookup: CDR1 KGHDR, CDR2 SFDVKD. Losses at the gene ends were 2 bases for V and 7 bases for J; bases not matched to a gene: 4.

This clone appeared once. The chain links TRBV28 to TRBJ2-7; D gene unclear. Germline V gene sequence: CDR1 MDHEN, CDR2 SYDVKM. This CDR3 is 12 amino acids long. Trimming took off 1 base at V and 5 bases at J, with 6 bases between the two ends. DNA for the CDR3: TGTGCCAGCAGTTTATTGCAGAACGAGCAGTACTTC. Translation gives CASSLLQNEQYF.

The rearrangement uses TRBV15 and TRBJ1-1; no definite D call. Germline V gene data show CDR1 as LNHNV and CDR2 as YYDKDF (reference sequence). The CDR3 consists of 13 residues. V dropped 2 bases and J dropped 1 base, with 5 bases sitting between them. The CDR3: CATSRQENTEAFF. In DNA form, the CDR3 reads TGTGCCACCAGCAGACAGGAGAACACTGAAGCTTTCTTT.

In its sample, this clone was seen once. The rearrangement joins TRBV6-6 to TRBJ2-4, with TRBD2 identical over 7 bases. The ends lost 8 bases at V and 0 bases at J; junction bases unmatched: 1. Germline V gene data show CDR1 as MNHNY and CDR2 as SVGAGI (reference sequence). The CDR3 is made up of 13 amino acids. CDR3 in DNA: TGTGCCAGCCGGGGGGTAGCCAAAAACATTCAGTACTTC. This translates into CASRGVAKNIQYF.

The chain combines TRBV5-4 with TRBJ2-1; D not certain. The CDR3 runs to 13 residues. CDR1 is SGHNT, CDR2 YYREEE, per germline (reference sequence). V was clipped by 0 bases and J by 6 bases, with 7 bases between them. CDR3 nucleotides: TGTGCCAGCAGCTTGGCCAGCGCCAATGAGCAGTTCTTC. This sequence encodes CASSLASANEQFF.

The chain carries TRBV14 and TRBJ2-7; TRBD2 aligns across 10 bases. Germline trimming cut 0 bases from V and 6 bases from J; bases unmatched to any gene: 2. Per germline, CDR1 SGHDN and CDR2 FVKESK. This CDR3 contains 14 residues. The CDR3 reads CASSQELAGSEQYF. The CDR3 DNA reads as TGTGCCAGCAGCCAAGAACTAGCGGGAAGCGAGCAGTACTTC.

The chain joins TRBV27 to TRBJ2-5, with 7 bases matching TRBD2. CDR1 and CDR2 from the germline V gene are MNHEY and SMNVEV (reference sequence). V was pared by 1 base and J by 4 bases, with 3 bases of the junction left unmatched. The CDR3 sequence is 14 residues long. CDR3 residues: CASSLFPGGETQYF. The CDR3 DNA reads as TGTGCCAGCAGTTTATTCCCGGGAGGAGAGACCCAGTACTTC.

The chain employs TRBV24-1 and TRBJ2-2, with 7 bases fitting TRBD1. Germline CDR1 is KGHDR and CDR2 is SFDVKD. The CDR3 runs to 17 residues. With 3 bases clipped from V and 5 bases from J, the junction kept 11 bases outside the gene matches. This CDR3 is CATSDPTPTGRTGELFF. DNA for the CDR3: TGTGCCACCAGTGATCCTACTCCGACAGGGCGTACCGGGGAGCTGTTTTTT.

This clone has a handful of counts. CDR3 nucleotides: TGTGCCAGTAGGACATCCCAGGGACACCTTGATGGCTACACCTTC. Amino acid sequence: CASRTSQGHLDGYTF. The chain links TRBV19 to TRBJ1-2, with D possibly being TRBD1 (6 bases). CDR1 and CDR2 (germline): LNHDA, SQIVND (reference sequence). This CDR3 comprises 15 residues. V shed 6 bases and J shed 6 bases, with 20 bases lying between them.

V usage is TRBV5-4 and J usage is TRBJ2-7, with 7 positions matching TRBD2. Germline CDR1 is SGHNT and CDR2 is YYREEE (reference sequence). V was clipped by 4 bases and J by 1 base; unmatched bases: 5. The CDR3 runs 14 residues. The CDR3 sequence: CASSPAGASYEQYF. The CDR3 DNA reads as TGTGCCAGCAGCCCGGCGGGAGCATCCTACGAGCAGTACTTC.

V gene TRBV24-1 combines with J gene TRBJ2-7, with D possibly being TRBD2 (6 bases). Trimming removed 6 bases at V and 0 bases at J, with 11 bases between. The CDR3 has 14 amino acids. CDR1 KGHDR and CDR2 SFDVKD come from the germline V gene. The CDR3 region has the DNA TGTGCCACCAGTCGCGGGGCAAGCTCCTACGAGCAGTACTTC. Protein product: CATSRGASSYEQYF.

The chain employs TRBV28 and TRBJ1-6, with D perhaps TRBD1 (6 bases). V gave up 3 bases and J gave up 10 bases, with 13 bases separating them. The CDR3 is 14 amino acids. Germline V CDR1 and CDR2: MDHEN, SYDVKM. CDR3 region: CASSFPGHVSPLHF. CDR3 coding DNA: TGTGCCAGCAGTTTCCCGGGACATGTCTCACCCCTCCACTTT. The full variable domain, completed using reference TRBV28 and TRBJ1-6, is DVKVTQSSRYLVKRTGEKVFLECVQDMDHENMFWYRQDPGLGLRLIYFSYDVKMKEKGDIPEGYSVSREKKERFSLILESASTNQTSMYLCASSFPGHVSPLHFGNGTRLTVT.

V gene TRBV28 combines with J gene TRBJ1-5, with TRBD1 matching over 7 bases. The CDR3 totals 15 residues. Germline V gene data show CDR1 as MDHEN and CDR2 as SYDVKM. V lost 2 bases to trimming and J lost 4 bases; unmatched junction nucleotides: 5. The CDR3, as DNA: TGTGCCAGCAGTTTACATAACAGGGGAAATCAGCCCCAGCATTTT. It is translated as CASSLHNRGNQPQHF.

The CDR3 reads CASSLSRTGGDGYTF. CDR3 nucleotide sequence: TGTGCCAGCAGCTTAAGCCGCACAGGGGGAGATGGCTACACCTTC. V and J are TRBV7-9 and TRBJ1-2, with 8 bases lining up with TRBD1. Germline CDR1 SEHNR, CDR2 FQNEAQ (reference sequence). This CDR3 spans 15 amino acids. Germline trimming cut 2 bases from V and 6 bases from J; bases unmatched to any gene: 8.

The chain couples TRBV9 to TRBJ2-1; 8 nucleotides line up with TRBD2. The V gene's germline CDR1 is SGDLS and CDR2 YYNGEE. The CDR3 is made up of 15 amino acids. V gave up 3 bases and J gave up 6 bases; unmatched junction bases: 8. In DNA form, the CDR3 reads TGTGCCAGCAGCGCCGGACTAGCCGAAGCCAATGAGCAGTTCTTC. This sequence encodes CASSAGLAEANEQFF.

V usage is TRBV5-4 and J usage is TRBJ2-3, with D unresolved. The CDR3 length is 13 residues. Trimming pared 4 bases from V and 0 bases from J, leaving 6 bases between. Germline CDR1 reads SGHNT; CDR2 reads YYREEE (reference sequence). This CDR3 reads CASSQFSTDTQYF. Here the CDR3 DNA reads TGTGCCAGCAGCCAATTTAGCACAGATACGCAGTATTTT.

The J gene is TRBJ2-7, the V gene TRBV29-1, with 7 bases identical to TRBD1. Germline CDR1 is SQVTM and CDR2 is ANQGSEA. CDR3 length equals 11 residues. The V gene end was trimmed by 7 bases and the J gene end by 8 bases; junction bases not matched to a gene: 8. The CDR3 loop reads CSATLQGKQYF. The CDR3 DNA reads TGCAGCGCCACGCTACAGGGGAAGCAGTACTTC.

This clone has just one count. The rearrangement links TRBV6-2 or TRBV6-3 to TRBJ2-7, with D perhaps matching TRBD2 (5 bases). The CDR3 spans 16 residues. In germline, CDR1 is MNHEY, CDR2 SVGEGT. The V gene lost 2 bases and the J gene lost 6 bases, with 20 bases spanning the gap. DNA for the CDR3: TGTGCCAGCAGTTACGGCCCTTTAGGGAGTCTTGTCGAGCAGTACTTC. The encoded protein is CASSYGPLGSLVEQYF.

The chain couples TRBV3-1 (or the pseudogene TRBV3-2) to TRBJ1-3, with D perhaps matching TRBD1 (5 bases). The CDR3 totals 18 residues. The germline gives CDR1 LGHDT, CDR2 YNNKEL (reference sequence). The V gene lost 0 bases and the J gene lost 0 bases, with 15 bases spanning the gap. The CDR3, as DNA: TGTGCCAGCAGCCAAGATTTCCGAGGACATCTCTCTGGAAACACCATATATTTT. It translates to CASSQDFRGHLSGNTIYF.